This paragraph reports one T cell receptor (beta chain). Its specificity is unknown. These data belong to a study of OX40 agonist ivuxolimab in advanced cancers. Data came from immunoSEQ multiplex PCR; TCRdb stores just in-frame clones and leaves some out. This table has 80,000 to 100,000 clones, 94% appearing once. Trimming removed 2 bases at V and 4 bases at J, with 13 bases between. The CDR3 has 15 amino acids. Germline loops: CDR1 SGHTA, CDR2 FQGNSA. Study outcomes and limitations: Averaged across samples, CD8+ T cells carried more expanded clones than CD4+ did.

The genes are TRBV7-2 and TRBJ2-3; D is unresolved. The clonotype was recovered from an adult with an advanced solid tumor such as melanoma, head and neck, liver or kidney cancer. The source material was CD4+ or CD8+ T cells sorted from blood, sampled in a trial of the OX40 agonist ivuxolimab. The CDR3 region is CASSLRVVLADTQYF. CDR3 in DNA: TGTGCCAGCAGCTTACGGGTAGTTTTGGCAGATACGCAGTATTTT.